The rows below give T cell receptor beta chains drawn from one sample of a study of shared clonotypes between healthy human individuals. Assay used: immunoSEQ multiplex PCR; TCRdb lists only in-frame clones, some missing. The top ten clones hold under 30% of a sample with 750,000 to 1,000,000 clones, 90% to 95% of them seen once. The sequenced sample was naive CD8+ T cells sorted from blood. These receptor sequences come from a man younger than 45 in good health. Each CDR3 is given with its conserved first and last residue. The D gene is left open where the match is weak. Expanded clones are given a class, and other clones once, few, many or no size at all.

J gene: TRBJ2-7
D gene: TRBD1
clone size: NA
V gene: TRBV4-1
CDR3 protein: CASSQDRGGYEQYF
CDR3 DNA: TGCGCCAGCAGCCAGGACAGGGGGGGGTACGAGCAGTACTTC

J gene: TRBJ2-1
D gene: NA
clone size: NA
V gene: TRBV27
CDR3 protein: CASSGALSSYNEQFF
CDR3 DNA: TGTGCCAGCAGTGGGGCGCTGAGCTCCTACAATGAGCAGTTCTTC

J gene: TRBJ2-7
D gene: NA
clone size: NA
V gene: TRBV10-2
CDR3 protein: CASSPFLHEQYF
CDR3 DNA: TGCGCCAGCAGTCCCTTCTTGCACGAGCAGTACTTC

J gene: TRBJ2-7
D gene: NA
clone size: few
V gene: TRBV2
CDR3 protein: CASSEAPGSSYEQYF
CDR3 DNA: TGTGCCAGCAGTGAAGCTCCAGGGTCCTCCTACGAGCAGTACTTC

J gene: TRBJ1-5
D gene: NA
clone size: NA
V gene: TRBV25-1
CDR3 protein: CASSESGPGVTQPQHF
CDR3 DNA: TGTGCCAGCAGTGAATCGGGGCCAGGGGTCACTCAGCCCCAGCATTTT

J gene: TRBJ2-1
D gene: NA
clone size: NA
V gene: TRBV6-6
CDR3 protein: CASSYSRESYNEQFF
CDR3 DNA: TGTGCCAGCAGTTACTCCCGGGAGTCCTACAATGAGCAGTTCTTC

J gene: TRBJ1-5
D gene: TRBD1
clone size: NA
V gene: TRBV5-4
CDR3 protein: CASSIQGGNQPQHF
CDR3 DNA: TGTGCCAGCAGCATACAGGGGGGCAATCAGCCCCAGCATTTT

J gene: TRBJ2-1
D gene: TRBD2
clone size: NA
V gene: TRBV15
CDR3 protein: CATSRDRGLTNEQFF
CDR3 DNA: TGTGCCACCAGCAGAGATCGGGGACTAACTAATGAGCAGTTCTTC

J gene: TRBJ1-1
D gene: NA
clone size: NA
V gene: TRBV19
CDR3 protein: CASSSAGRLNTEAFF
CDR3 DNA: TGTGCCAGTAGTAGCGCCGGGAGACTGAACACTGAAGCTTTCTTT

J gene: TRBJ2-7
D gene: TRBD2
clone size: NA
V gene: TRBV7-6
CDR3 protein: CASSPAGETYEQYF
CDR3 DNA: TGTGCCAGCAGCCCAGCGGGAGAGACCTACGAGCAGTACTTC

J gene: TRBJ1-2
D gene: NA
clone size: NA
V gene: TRBV19
CDR3 protein: CASSSMPAGDHGYTF
CDR3 DNA: TGTGCCAGTAGTTCTATGCCGGCCGGGGATCATGGCTACACCTTC

J gene: TRBJ2-7
D gene: TRBD1
clone size: NA
V gene: TRBV27
CDR3 protein: CASSWTGEKWSSYEQYF
CDR3 DNA: TGTGCCAGCAGTTGGACAGGGGAAAAATGGAGCTCCTACGAGCAGTACTTC

J gene: TRBJ2-7
D gene: NA
clone size: NA
V gene: TRBV7-9
CDR3 protein: CASSLVGFYEQYF
CDR3 DNA: TGTGCCAGCAGCTTAGTAGGTTTCTACGAGCAGTACTTC

J gene: TRBJ2-1
D gene: TRBD2
clone size: NA
V gene: TRBV14
CDR3 protein: CASSFLAGGRNEQFF
CDR3 DNA: TGTGCCAGCAGCTTTCTAGCGGGAGGGCGAAATGAGCAGTTCTTC

J gene: TRBJ2-7
D gene: NA
clone size: NA
V gene: TRBV27
CDR3 protein: CASSSGYEQYF
CDR3 DNA: TGTGCCAGCAGTTCAGGATACGAGCAGTACTTC

J gene: TRBJ1-2
D gene: TRBD1
clone size: NA
V gene: TRBV9
CDR3 protein: CASTPERQGTFYGYTF
CDR3 DNA: TGTGCCAGCACCCCAGAACGACAGGGGACTTTCTATGGCTACACCTTC

J gene: TRBJ2-3
D gene: NA
clone size: NA
V gene: TRBV27
CDR3 protein: CASSPHGDTQYF
CDR3 DNA: TGTGCCAGCAGTCCTCATGGAGATACGCAGTATTTT

J gene: TRBJ2-5
D gene: NA
clone size: NA
V gene: TRBV5-1
CDR3 protein: CASSWEAGVFQETQYF
CDR3 DNA: TGCGCCAGCAGCTGGGAGGCCGGGGTCTTCCAAGAGACCCAGTACTTC

J gene: TRBJ1-2
D gene: NA
clone size: NA
V gene: TRBV14
CDR3 protein: CASSQGPTRYGYTF
CDR3 DNA: TGTGCCAGCAGCCAAGGCCCGACACGCTATGGCTACACCTTC

J gene: TRBJ1-5
D gene: NA
clone size: NA
V gene: TRBV28
CDR3 protein: CASSLHDGSNQPQHF
CDR3 DNA: TGTGCCAGCAGTTTACATGACGGAAGCAATCAGCCCCAGCATTTT

J gene: TRBJ2-7
D gene: TRBD2
clone size: NA
V gene: TRBV19
CDR3 protein: CASSITPSGRFNEQYF
CDR3 DNA: TGTGCCAGTAGTATTACCCCAAGCGGGAGGTTCAACGAGCAGTACTTC

J gene: TRBJ2-1
D gene: NA
clone size: once
V gene: TRBV14
CDR3 protein: CASSHGTAQQFF
CDR3 DNA: TGTGCCAGCAGCCATGGGACTGCCCAGCAGTTCTTC

J gene: TRBJ2-2
D gene: NA
clone size: NA
V gene: TRBV29-1
CDR3 protein: CSVEDTGELFF
CDR3 DNA: TGCAGCGTTGAGGACACCGGGGAGCTGTTTTTT

J gene: TRBJ1-1
D gene: NA
clone size: NA
V gene: TRBV5-4
CDR3 protein: CASSSYSELNTEAFF
CDR3 DNA: TGTGCCAGCAGCTCATACAGCGAACTGAACACTGAAGCTTTCTTT

J gene: TRBJ2-5
D gene: TRBD1
clone size: few
V gene: TRBV6-1
CDR3 protein: CASSRDRLEETQYF
CDR3 DNA: TGTGCCAGCAGTCGGGACAGGTTAGAAGAGACCCAGTACTTC

J gene: TRBJ2-7
D gene: TRBD2
clone size: NA
V gene: TRBV4-1
CDR3 protein: CASSQEGLVGGEYF
CDR3 DNA: TGCGCCAGCAGCCAAGAGGGACTAGTCGGTGGGGAGTACTTC

J gene: TRBJ1-2
D gene: NA
clone size: few
V gene: TRBV2
CDR3 protein: CASRQPGDGYTF
CDR3 DNA: TGTGCCAGCAGACAACCCGGGGACGGCTACACCTTC

J gene: TRBJ1-1
D gene: NA
clone size: NA
V gene: TRBV9
CDR3 protein: CASSDEGSRTEAFF
CDR3 DNA: TGTGCCAGCAGCGATGAGGGTTCGAGAACTGAAGCTTTCTTT

J gene: TRBJ2-1
D gene: NA
clone size: NA
V gene: TRBV12-1
CDR3 protein: CASSSYLTTELPLSSYNEQFF
CDR3 DNA: TGTGCCAGCAGCTCCTATTTGACTACTGAATTGCCATTGAGCTCCTACAATGAGCAGTTCTTC

J gene: TRBJ1-2
D gene: NA
clone size: once
V gene: TRBV13
CDR3 protein: CASSLVGFESGYTF
CDR3 DNA: TGTGCCAGCAGCTTAGTGGGTTTTGAGAGTGGCTACACCTTC

J gene: TRBJ1-1
D gene: NA
clone size: NA
V gene: TRBV15
CDR3 protein: CATSRRGVSGTNTEAFF
CDR3 DNA: TGTGCCACCAGCAGACGGGGGGTTTCGGGGACGAACACTGAAGCTTTCTTT

J gene: TRBJ1-2
D gene: NA
clone size: NA
V gene: TRBV11-2
CDR3 protein: CASSFGNYGYTF
CDR3 DNA: TGTGCCAGCAGCTTCGGTAACTATGGCTACACCTTC

J gene: TRBJ2-3
D gene: NA
clone size: NA
V gene: TRBV7-9
CDR3 protein: CASSLAQRKLTDTQYF
CDR3 DNA: TGTGCCAGCAGCTTAGCACAGCGGAAACTCACAGATACGCAGTATTTT

J gene: TRBJ2-5
D gene: NA
clone size: NA
V gene: TRBV7-6
CDR3 protein: CASRRESQETQYF
CDR3 DNA: TGTGCCAGCAGGCGGGAATCGCAAGAGACCCAGTACTTC

J gene: TRBJ2-3
D gene: TRBD2
clone size: NA
V gene: TRBV29-1
CDR3 protein: CSVRTEGGLAGHKQDTQYF
CDR3 DNA: TGCAGCGTTCGAACTGAAGGGGGACTAGCGGGACATAAACAAGATACGCAGTATTTT

J gene: TRBJ2-1
D gene: TRBD2
clone size: once
V gene: TRBV6-6
CDR3 protein: CASSTGLAANEQFF
CDR3 DNA: TGTGCCAGCAGTACGGGACTAGCGGCGAATGAGCAGTTCTTC

J gene: TRBJ2-1
D gene: NA
clone size: NA
V gene: TRBV13
CDR3 protein: CASSLRSYGSYNEQFF
CDR3 DNA: TGTGCCAGCAGCTTGAGATCCTACGGCTCCTACAATGAGCAGTTCTTC

J gene: TRBJ1-5
D gene: NA
clone size: many
V gene: TRBV7-9
CDR3 protein: CASSLDSARQPQHF
CDR3 DNA: TGTGCCAGCAGCCTAGACAGCGCTCGTCAGCCCCAGCATTTT

J gene: TRBJ2-7
D gene: TRBD1
clone size: NA
V gene: TRBV30
CDR3 protein: CAWSVGTGNYEQYF
CDR3 DNA: TGTGCCTGGAGTGTAGGGACAGGGAACTACGAGCAGTACTTC

J gene: TRBJ2-2
D gene: TRBD2
clone size: NA
V gene: TRBV13
CDR3 protein: CASRTSAGELFF
CDR3 DNA: TGTGCCAGCAGGACTAGCGCCGGGGAGCTGTTTTTT